This TCR beta chain comes out of a study of T cells in Graves' hyperthyroidism and ophthalmopathy. Stable Graves' hyperthyroidism denoted no ophthalmopathy progression over 18 months. The investigators amplified TCR beta CDR3 regions from RNA transcripts. The TCR CDR3 first-round RT-PCR relied on the HTBI primer set. One entry per CDR3 protein results from TCRdb running MiXCR on the multiplex PCR reads. The data contain 600,000 or so distinct CDR3 sequences, roughly 50% of them singletons. CDR3 size: 13 residues. With 5 bases removed from V and 3 bases from J, the gap between germline ends came to 10 bases. CDR1 and CDR2 (germline): SNHLY, FYNNEI. This clonotype was counted at least ten times.

This receptor was identified in a woman between 18 and 30 years old with Graves' hyperthyroidism. Sequencing used peripheral blood or thyroid tissue (not recorded which). The J gene is TRBJ1-2, the V gene TRBV2; unclear D gene. CDR3 DNA: TGTGCCAGCAGTCAAAGGGAGTACTATGGCTACACCTTC. Protein product: CASSQREYYGYTF.